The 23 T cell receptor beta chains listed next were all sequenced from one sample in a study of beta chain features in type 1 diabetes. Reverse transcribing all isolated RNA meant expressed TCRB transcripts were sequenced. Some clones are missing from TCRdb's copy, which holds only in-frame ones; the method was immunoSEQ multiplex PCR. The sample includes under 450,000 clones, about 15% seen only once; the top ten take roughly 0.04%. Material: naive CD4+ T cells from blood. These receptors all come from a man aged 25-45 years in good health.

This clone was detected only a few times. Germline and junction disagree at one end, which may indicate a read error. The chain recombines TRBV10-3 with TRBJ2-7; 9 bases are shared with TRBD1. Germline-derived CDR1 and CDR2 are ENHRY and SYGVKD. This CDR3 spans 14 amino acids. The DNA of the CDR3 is TGTGCCAGCAGTTACGGGACAGGGAATACCGAGCAGTACTTC. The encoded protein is CASSYGTGNTEQYF.

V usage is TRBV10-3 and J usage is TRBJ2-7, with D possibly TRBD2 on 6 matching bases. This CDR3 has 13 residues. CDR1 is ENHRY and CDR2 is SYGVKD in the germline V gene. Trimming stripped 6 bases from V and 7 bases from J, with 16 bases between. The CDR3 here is CAISGTLGGEQYV. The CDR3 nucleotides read TGTGCCATCAGCGGGACTCTTGGAGGGGAGCAGTACGTC.

The DNA of the CDR3 is TGTGCCAGCAGTGAATCTTTGGGATTTAGCGTCTTAGATGAGCAGTTCTTC. It is translated as CASSESLGFSVLDEQFF. The chain has TRBV25-1 and TRBJ2-1; weak D call: TRBD2 (5 bases). Germline V gene data show CDR1 as MGHDK and CDR2 as SYGVNS. This CDR3 spans 17 amino acids. V dropped 1 base and J dropped 8 bases, with 21 bases sitting between them.

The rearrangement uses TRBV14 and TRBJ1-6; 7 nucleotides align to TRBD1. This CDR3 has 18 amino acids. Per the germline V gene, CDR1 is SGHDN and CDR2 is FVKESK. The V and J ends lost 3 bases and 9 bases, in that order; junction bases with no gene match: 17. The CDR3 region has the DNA TGTGCCAGCAGCCAGCATACCTTCGACAGGGCGCGGTTTTCACCCCTCCACTTT. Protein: CASSQHTFDRARFSPLHF.

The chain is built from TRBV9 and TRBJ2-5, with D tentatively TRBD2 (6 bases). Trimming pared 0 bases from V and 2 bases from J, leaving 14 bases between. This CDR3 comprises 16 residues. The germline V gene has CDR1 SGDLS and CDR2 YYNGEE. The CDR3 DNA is TGTGCCAGCAGCGTAGCTACCCTGGCGGGACAAGAGACCCAGTACTTC. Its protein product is CASSVATLAGQETQYF.

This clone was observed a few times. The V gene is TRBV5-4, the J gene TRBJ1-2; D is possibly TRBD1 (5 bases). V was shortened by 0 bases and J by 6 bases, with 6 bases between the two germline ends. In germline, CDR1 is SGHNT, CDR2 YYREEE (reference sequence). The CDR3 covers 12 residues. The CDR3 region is CASSLVRDGYTF. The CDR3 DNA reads TGTGCCAGCAGCTTGGTCAGGGATGGCTACACCTTC.

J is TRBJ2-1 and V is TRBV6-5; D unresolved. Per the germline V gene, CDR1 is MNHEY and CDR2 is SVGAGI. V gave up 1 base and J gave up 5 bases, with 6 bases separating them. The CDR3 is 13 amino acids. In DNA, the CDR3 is TGTGCCAGCAGTTACTTGACGGACAATGAGCAGTTCTTC. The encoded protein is CASSYLTDNEQFF.

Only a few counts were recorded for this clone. The CDR3 loop reads CASSIGQGSLYEQYF. Written as DNA, the CDR3 is TGTGCCAGCAGTATTGGACAGGGATCCCTCTACGAGCAGTACTTC. The V gene is TRBV7-2, the J gene TRBJ2-7, with 8 bases that match TRBD1. Trimming cost V 6 bases and J 3 bases; bases outside gene matches: 10. The CDR3 is 15 residues long. CDR1 and CDR2 from the germline V gene are SGHTA and FQGNSA.

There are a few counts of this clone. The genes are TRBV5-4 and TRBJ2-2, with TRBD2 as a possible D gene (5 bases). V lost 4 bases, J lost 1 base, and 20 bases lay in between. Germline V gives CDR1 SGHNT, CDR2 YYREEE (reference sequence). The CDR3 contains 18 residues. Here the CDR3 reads CASSNPTLLVGNTGELFF. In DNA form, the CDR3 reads TGTGCCAGCAGCAACCCGACTTTACTAGTGGGGAACACCGGGGAGCTGTTTTTT.

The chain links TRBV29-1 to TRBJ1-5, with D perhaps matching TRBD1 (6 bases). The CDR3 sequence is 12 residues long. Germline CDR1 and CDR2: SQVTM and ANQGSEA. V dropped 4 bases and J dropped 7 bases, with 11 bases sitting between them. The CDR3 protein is CSVGEGVQPQHF. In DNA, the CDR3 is TGCAGCGTTGGAGAGGGGGTACAGCCCCAGCATTTT.

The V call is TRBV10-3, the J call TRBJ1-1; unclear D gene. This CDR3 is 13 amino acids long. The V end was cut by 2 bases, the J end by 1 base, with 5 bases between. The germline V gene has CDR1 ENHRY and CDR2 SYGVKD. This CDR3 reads CAISEGTNTEAFF. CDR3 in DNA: TGTGCCATCAGTGAGGGCACGAACACTGAAGCTTTCTTT.

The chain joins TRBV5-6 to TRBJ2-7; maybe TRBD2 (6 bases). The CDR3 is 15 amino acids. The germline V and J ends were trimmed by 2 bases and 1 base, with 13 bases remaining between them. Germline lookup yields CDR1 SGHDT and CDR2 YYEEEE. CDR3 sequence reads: CASSLGGLKSYEQYF. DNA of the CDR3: TGTGCCAGCAGCTTAGGAGGGCTCAAATCCTACGAGCAGTACTTC.

The CDR3, as DNA: TGCGCCAGCAGCCAAGGGCCGAACACTGAAGCTTTCTTT. Protein product: CASSQGPNTEAFF. The chain carries TRBV4-3 and TRBJ1-1, with unresolved D. V was clipped by 1 base and J by 1 base, with 4 bases between them. The length of the CDR3 is 13 residues. Germline loops: CDR1 LGHNA, CDR2 YSLEER.

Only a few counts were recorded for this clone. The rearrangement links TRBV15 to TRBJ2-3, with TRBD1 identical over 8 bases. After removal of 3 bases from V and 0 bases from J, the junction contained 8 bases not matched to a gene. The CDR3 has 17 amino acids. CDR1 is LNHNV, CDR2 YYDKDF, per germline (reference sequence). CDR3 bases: TGTGCCACCAGCAGCCTGACAGGGGTTCGGAGCACAGATACGCAGTATTTT. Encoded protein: CATSSLTGVRSTDTQYF.

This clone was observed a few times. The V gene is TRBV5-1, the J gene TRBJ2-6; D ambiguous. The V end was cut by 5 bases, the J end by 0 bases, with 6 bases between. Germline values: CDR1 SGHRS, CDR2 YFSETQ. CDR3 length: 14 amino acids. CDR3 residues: CASRGSSGANVLTF. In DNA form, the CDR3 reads TGCGCCAGCAGGGGAAGCTCTGGGGCCAACGTCCTGACTTTC.

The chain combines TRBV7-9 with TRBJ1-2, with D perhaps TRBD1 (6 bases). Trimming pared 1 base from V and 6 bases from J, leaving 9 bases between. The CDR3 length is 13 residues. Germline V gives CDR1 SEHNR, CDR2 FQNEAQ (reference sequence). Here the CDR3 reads CASSLDPGDGYTF. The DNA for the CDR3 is TGTGCCAGCAGCTTAGATCCAGGGGATGGCTACACCTTC.

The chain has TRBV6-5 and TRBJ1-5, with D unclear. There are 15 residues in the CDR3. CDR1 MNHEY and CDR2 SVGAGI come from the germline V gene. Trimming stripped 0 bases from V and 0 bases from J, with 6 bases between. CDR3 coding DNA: TGTGCCAGCAGTTACTCCATGTATAGCAATCAGCCCCAGCATTTT. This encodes CASSYSMYSNQPQHF.

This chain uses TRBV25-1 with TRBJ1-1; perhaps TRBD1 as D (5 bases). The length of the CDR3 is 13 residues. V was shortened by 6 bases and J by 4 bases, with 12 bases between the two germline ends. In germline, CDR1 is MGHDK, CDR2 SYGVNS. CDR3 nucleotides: TGTGCCAGCAGACGTGGGACGGGCACTGAAGCTTTCTTT. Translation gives CASRRGTGTEAFF.

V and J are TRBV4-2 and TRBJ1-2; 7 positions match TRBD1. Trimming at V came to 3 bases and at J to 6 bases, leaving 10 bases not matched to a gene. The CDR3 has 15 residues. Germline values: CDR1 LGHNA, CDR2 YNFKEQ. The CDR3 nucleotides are TGTGCCAGCAGCCACGACGGACAGGCTCGCGATGGCTACACCTTC. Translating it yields CASSHDGQARDGYTF.

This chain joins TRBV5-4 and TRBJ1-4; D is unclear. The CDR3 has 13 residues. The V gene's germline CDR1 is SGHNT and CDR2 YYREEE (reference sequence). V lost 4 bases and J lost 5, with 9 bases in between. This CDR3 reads CASSDYRNEKLFF. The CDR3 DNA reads TGTGCCAGCAGCGACTACAGAAATGAAAAACTGTTTTTT. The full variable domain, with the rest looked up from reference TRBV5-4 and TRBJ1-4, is ETGVTQSPTHLIKTRGQQVTLRCSSQSGHNTVSWYQQALGQGPQFIFQYYREEENGRGNFPPRFSGLQFPNYSSELNVNALELDDSALYLCASSDYRNEKLFFGSGTQLSVL.

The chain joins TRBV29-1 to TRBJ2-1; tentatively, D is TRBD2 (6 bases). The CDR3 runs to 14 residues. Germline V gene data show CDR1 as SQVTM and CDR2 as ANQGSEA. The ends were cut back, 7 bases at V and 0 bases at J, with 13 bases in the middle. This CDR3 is CSGGGASSYNEQFF. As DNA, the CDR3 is TGCAGCGGAGGCGGGGCGAGCTCCTACAATGAGCAGTTCTTC.

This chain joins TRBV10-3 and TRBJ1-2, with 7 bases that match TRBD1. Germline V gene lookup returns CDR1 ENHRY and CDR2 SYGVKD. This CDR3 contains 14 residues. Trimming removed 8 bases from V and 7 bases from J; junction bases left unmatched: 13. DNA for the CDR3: TGTGCCATCGCAGAGGGGACAGAGGGCCGTGGCTACACCTTC. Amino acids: CAIAEGTEGRGYTF.

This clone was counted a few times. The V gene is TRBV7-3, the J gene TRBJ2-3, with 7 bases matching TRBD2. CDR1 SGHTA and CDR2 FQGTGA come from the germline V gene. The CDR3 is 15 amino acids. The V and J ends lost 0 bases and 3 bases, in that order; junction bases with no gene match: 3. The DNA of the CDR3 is TGTGCCAGCAGCTTAACGGGAGGGCGGACAGATACGCAGTATTTT. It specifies CASSLTGGRTDTQYF.